The T cell receptor beta chain described here comes from a study of T cells after yellow fever vaccination. Study-level findings and limits: Boosting was followed by the reappearance of most primary-vaccination clones (roughly 95% CD4, roughly 90% CD8).

TCRdb ran MiXCR on the 5' RACE reads and lists one entry per CDR3 protein. Among fewer than 450,000 distinct CDR3 sequences listed, almost 4% were seen once. Points on this clonotype: Antigen unknown.

This specimen consisted of PBMCs, obtained 5 days after the yellow fever booster vaccination. The clonotype was recovered from a man aged 18 to 29 who received the YFV17D yellow fever vaccine.

CDR3 protein: CASSPQGLYGYTF. DNA of the CDR3: TGTGCCAGCAGTCCACAGGGGCTCTATGGCTACACCTTC. This chain links TRBV14 with TRBJ1-2; 7 positions match TRBD1. V lost 6 bases to trimming and J lost 4 bases; unmatched junction nucleotides: 5. The CDR3 has 13 residues. Germline V gene sequence: CDR1 SGHDN, CDR2 FVKESK.